This T cell receptor beta chain was retrieved from a study of shared clonotypes between healthy human individuals (dated by TCRdb to the early 2020s). Concerning the study at large: A few men and two women, aged 18 to 49 years, made up the cohort. To estimate repertoire size and how much clonotype sharing occurs between individuals, the study deeply sequenced the blood TCR repertoires of roughly 5 healthy adults. Between about 0.94 and 8.9 billion PBMCs per donor were obtained by leukapheresis. To increase sequencing depth and limit assay-specific biases, different laboratories used diverse techniques to prepare libraries and sequence TCR repertoires. For each donor, CD4 naive and CD4 memory were each given three plates, CD8 naive was given two plates, and CD8 memory was given one plate.

Using the deep immunoSEQ assay, TCR CDR3 regions were amplified from genomic DNA by multiplex PCR. For each cell subset, the extracted genomic DNA was distributed evenly across all wells of several immunoSEQ 96-well plates, and each plate served as one replicate. For sorted subsets, roughly 200 ng of genomic DNA, equivalent to 30,000 or so T cell genomes, went into each replicate PCR. The purified libraries were quantified using a Qubit 3.0 fluorometer, sized with a Bioanalyzer 2100, and then quantified again using the KAPA Library Quantification kit. Every immunoSEQ 96-well plate was sequenced on a separate single-read 150-cycle Illumina NextSeq 550 flow cell. Turning to the authors' computational methods: Because the immunoSEQ output held only junctional sequences and lacked quality scores, the filtering could not match the filtering applied to full-length reads. Sequences were annotated with PyIR, a Python wrapper for IgBLAST v1.9, using IMGT germline references to assign V/J genes and CDR3. Reads were filtered out if the reads had weak V/J assignments (E-value above 1e-6), no CDR3, stop codons, out-of-frame junctions, or ambiguous translated residues. V3J clonotypes were defined as sequences sharing the same inferred V gene, J gene, and CDR3 amino acid sequence. Percentage overlap between repertoires was calculated by dividing the number of shared unique clonotypes by the size of the smaller repertoire. RTK rarefaction, the Chao1 estimator, and Recon v2.1 estimates of unobserved clonotypes were used to assess repertoire richness. Generation probabilities for all TCRbeta clonotypes obtained by the gDNA method from several donors were computed using OLGA. This immuneACCESS table, as held by TCRdb, lists in-frame sequences with V and J called but not all clones. Of the missing ones, under half trace to an unresolved V gene in checked studies; the others have no known cause. The V and J calls and clone size are taken from that table; D and trimming were inferred from the DNA. This sample is represented by 2 million to 2.5 million clones; under 95% of them were singletons. Approximately 0.37% of the sample goes to the ten largest clones.

CDR1 and CDR2, looked up from the germline V gene (reference sequence), are LNHDA and SQIVND. The CDR3 has 13 amino acids, counting the end cysteine and phenylalanine. Only the CDR3 portion is preserved as DNA: 39 bases, with reading frame beginning at the first base. Compared with germline, V lacks 6 bases and J lacks 5 bases; bases without a gene match: 3. The donors were healthy, HIV-negative adults who had no recently reported acute infections or vaccinations. Every donor was a Caucasian adult living in Nashville, Tennessee, USA. Magnetic negative selection was used to enrich CD4+ T cells, after which naive cells were positively selected on CD45RA and the negative fraction became the memory subset. After blood collection by leukapheresis, PBMCs were isolated using Ficoll-Histopaque density gradient centrifugation and then cryopreserved in the vapor phase of liquid nitrogen. Analytical flow cytometry was used to check the purity and quantity of each magnetically sorted T cell population. Genomic DNA was isolated from each sorted fraction and quantified by UV absorbance on a Nanodrop 2000c.

In the case of this clone: Which antigen it targets is not known. Per-base qualities were not stored, and no clone one base away is much larger.

Beyond this particular receptor, the publication reports: Sampling was restricted to blood, and TCR repertoires in tissue are likely to differ from TCR repertoires in blood. When a few donors were compared, the shared fraction of clonotypes was about 5% for naive CD4, approximately 3.3% for naive CD8, roughly 2.5% for memory CD4, and around 0.4% for memory CD8. The small number of donors limited the genetic and exposure-history diversity represented. Compared with non-shared clonotypes, the clonotypes found in all four sorted-subset donors had higher generation probabilities. Pairwise subsampling led to the expectation that sequencing depth would affect the degree of clonotype sharing among donors. Naive subsets generally had larger estimated clonotype richness than memory subsets did. Incomplete sequencing was indicated by rarefaction of sorted-subset datasets, despite the large sequencing depth.

The receptor comes from a man younger than 35 in good health. Some clones in this sample may be carry-over from other donors' samples. Sequencing input: naive CD4+ T cells from PBMCs. In the paper's terms, the cell subset or site label means: CD45RA+ positively selected. The chain joins TRBV19 to TRBJ1-1; a stretch of 10 junction bases matches TRBD1. Here is the DNA: TGTGCCAGTAGGGGACAGGGGAGTACTGAAGCTTTCTTT. Its protein product is CASRGQGSTEAFF.